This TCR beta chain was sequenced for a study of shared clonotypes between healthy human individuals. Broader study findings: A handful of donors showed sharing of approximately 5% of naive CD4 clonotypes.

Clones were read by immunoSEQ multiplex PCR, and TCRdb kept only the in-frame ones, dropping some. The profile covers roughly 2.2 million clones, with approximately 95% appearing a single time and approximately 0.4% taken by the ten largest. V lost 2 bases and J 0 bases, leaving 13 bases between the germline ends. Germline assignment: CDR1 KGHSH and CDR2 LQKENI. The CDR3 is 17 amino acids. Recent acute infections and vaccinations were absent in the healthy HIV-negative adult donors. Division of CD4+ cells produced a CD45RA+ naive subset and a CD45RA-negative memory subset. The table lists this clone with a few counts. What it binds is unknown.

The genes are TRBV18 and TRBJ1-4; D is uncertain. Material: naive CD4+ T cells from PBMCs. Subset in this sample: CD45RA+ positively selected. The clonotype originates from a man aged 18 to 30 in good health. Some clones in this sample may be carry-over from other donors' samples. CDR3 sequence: CASSPTNSNPTNEKLFF. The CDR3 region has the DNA TGTGCCAGCTCACCAACTAATAGCAACCCAACTAATGAAAAACTGTTTTTT.